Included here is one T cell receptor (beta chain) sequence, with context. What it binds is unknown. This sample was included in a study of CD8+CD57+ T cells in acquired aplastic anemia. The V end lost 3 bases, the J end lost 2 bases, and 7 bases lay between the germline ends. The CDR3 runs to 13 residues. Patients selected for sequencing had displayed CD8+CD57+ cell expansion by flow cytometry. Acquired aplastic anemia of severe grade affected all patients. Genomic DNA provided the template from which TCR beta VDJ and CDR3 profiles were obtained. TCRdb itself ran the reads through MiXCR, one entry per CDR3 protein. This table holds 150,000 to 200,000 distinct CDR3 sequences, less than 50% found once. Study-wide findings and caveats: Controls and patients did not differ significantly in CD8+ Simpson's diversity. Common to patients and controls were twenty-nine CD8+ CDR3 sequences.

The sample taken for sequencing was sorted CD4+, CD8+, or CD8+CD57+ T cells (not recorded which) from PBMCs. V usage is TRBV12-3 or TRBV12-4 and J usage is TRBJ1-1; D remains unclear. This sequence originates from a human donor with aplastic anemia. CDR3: CASSFYGNTEAFF. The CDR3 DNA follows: TGTGCCAGCAGTTTTTACGGAAACACTGAAGCTTTCTTT.